This record covers a single T cell receptor beta chain. The source of the sample is a study of PD-L1 blockade in urothelial cancer. The wider study: Atezolizumab at 1,200 mg intravenously every 3 weeks was started by patients in about 2014. Patients with male sex and bladder-origin urothelial cancer accounted for most of the roughly 30 enrolled.

Samples spanned pretreatment and treatment, with 1 to 8 time points per patient. The germline V gene encodes CDR1 LNHDA and CDR2 SQIVND (reference sequence). The CDR3 is 16 amino acids. V lost 6 bases to trimming and J lost 6 bases, with 23 bases between them. Assay used: immunoSEQ multiplex PCR; TCRdb lists only in-frame clones, some missing. The profile shows approximately 79,000 clones, around 87% of them singletons. This rearrangement joins TRBV19 to TRBJ1-2, with D tentatively TRBD1 (5 bases). This TCR was recovered from a woman between 65 and 79 years old with urothelial cancer. The sequencing used PBMCs, collected around atezolizumab (anti-PD-L1) treatment. This CDR3 reads CASRGPGVQDRHGYTF. CDR3 sequence (DNA): TGTGCCAGTAGGGGGCCCGGCGTTCAGGACCGCCATGGCTACACCTTC.